A single sample is the source of the 15 T cell receptor beta chains below, sequenced in a study of cytomegalovirus exposure and HLA in healthy donors. PCR primers comprised 60 Vbeta and 13 Jbeta primers. Clones were sequenced by immunoSEQ multiplex PCR, and TCRdb holds only the in-frame ones, with some missing. The data contain about 140,000 clones, 75% of them singletons. The sample was PBMCs. Receptors originate from a man between 18 and 35 years old in good health and CMV-seropositive.

This chain links TRBV19 with TRBJ2-5; D gene ambiguous. This CDR3 comprises 12 residues. The germline gives CDR1 LNHDA, CDR2 SQIVND (reference sequence). The V and J ends lost 7 bases and 2 bases respectively, with 8 bases between them. The CDR3 DNA reads as TGTGCCAGTACCCCCCCTCAAGAGACCCAGTACTTC. Encoded protein: CASTPPQETQYF.

The CDR3 DNA follows: TGTGCCAGCAGCTCCGGGGGACAGGGGTACACAGATACGCAGTATTTT. It is translated as CASSSGGQGYTDTQYF. This rearrangement joins TRBV5-4 to TRBJ2-3, with 10 bases that match TRBD1. Trimming at V came to 3 bases and at J to 2 bases, leaving 6 bases not matched to a gene. Germline V lookup: CDR1 SGHNT, CDR2 YYREEE (reference sequence). The CDR3 is 16 residues long.

The chain joins TRBV28 to TRBJ2-7, with D possibly matching TRBD2 (6 bases). The CDR3 is 14 amino acids. From germline, CDR1 is MDHEN and CDR2 SYDVKM. V lost 2 bases and J lost 5, with 13 bases in between. The CDR3 sequence: CASSLTAGSHEQYF. The DNA for the CDR3 is TGTGCCAGCAGTTTAACTGCGGGAAGCCACGAGCAGTACTTC.

The chain has TRBV7-2 and TRBJ2-4; weak D call: TRBD2 (5 bases). Germline CDR1 reads SGHTA; CDR2 reads FQGNSA. The ends were cut back, 1 base at V and 6 bases at J, with 16 bases in the middle. The CDR3 loop spans 16 amino acids. CDR3 residues: CASSLGSGSGGNIQYF. The CDR3 nucleotides are TGTGCCAGCAGCTTAGGTTCGGGGAGCGGTGGAAACATTCAGTACTTC.

The chain has TRBV4-1 and TRBJ2-7, with D uncertain. This CDR3 has 15 amino acids. Trimming cost V 4 bases and J 1 base, with 14 bases left between them. Germline values: CDR1 MGHRA, CDR2 YSYEKL. CDR3 DNA sequence: TGCGCCAGCAGCCCTTCCGAGCATAATTCCTACGAGCAGTACTTC. It specifies CASSPSEHNSYEQYF.

The chain links TRBV4-1 to TRBJ2-3; D is possibly TRBD2 (6 bases). V lost 0 bases and J lost 2, with 12 bases in between. CDR3 size: 16 residues. Germline assignment: CDR1 MGHRA and CDR2 YSYEKL. CDR3 sequence (DNA): TGCGCCAGCAGCCAAGATGACGGACTAAACACAGATACGCAGTATTTT. The encoded protein is CASSQDDGLNTDTQYF.

The chain recombines TRBV28 with TRBJ2-7, with 7 bases matching TRBD2. Germline-derived CDR1 and CDR2 are MDHEN and SYDVKM. The CDR3 is 13 amino acids. V dropped 7 bases and J dropped 4; count of bases not matched to a gene: 7. The DNA for the CDR3 is TGTGCCAGCATGGGAGGGGCAATTTACGAGCAGTACTTC. Its protein product is CASMGGAIYEQYF.

This clone was seen just once. The rearrangement links TRBV19 to TRBJ2-5; 9 bases line up with TRBD1. CDR3 size: 14 residues. J gave up 5 bases and V 5 bases, and 6 bases lay outside the gene matches. Germline lookup yields CDR1 LNHDA and CDR2 SQIVND (reference sequence). The CDR3 loop is CASSPGTGWETQYF. The CDR3 bases are TGTGCCAGTAGTCCGGGGACAGGGTGGGAGACCCAGTACTTC.

This sequence joins TRBV5-1 and TRBJ1-3; the match to TRBD1 covers 7 bases. This CDR3 is built from 16 residues. With V trimmed by 0 bases and J by 0 bases, 3 bases remained unmatched. Germline CDR1 SGHRS, CDR2 YFSETQ. CDR3 sequence: CASSLGGTASGNTIYF. In DNA form, the CDR3 reads TGCGCCAGCAGCTTGGGAGGGACAGCCTCTGGAAACACCATATATTTT.

This sequence joins TRBV6-5 and TRBJ2-7; TRBD1 matches at 8 bases. V lost 6 bases to trimming and J lost 0 bases; unmatched junction nucleotides: 7. Germline CDR1 MNHEY, CDR2 SVGAGI. The CDR3 consists of 15 residues. The CDR3 region has the DNA TGTGCCAGCAGCCACGACAGGGGTAGCTCCTACGAGCAGTACTTC. Translated: CASSHDRGSSYEQYF.

This clone was counted between two and nine times. This chain links TRBV2 with TRBJ1-1, with D unresolved. Germline V CDR1 and CDR2: SNHLY, FYNNEI. This CDR3 region has 14 residues. With 7 bases removed from V and 5 bases from J, the gap between germline ends came to 17 bases. The CDR3 loop is CASKEASVVTEAFF. The CDR3 DNA reads TGTGCCAGCAAGGAGGCGTCCGTAGTTACTGAAGCTTTCTTT.

The CDR3 loop is CASSYTSGGYNEQFF. The CDR3 DNA sequence: TGTGCCAGCAGCTATACTAGCGGGGGGTACAATGAGCAGTTCTTC. The chain is built from TRBV11-2 and TRBJ2-1; 12 bases are shared with TRBD2. This CDR3 has 15 residues. V was clipped by 4 bases and J by 4 bases; unmatched bases: 2. Germline V CDR1 and CDR2: SGHAT, FQNNGV.

Concerning this clone: One end of the junction fails to match germline, which may point to a read error. The V and J genes are TRBV7-9 and TRBJ2-7, with 7 nucleotides matching TRBD2. CDR1 is SEHNR and CDR2 is FQNEAQ in the germline V gene (reference sequence). CDR3 length: 19 amino acids. The DNA of the CDR3 is TGTTCCAGCAGCTTAAAGGGCCCTTTCGAGGGAGGGCCGAGTTACGAGCAGTACTTC. This gives the protein CSSSLKGPFEGGPSYEQYF.

The J gene is TRBJ2-3, the V gene TRBV4-1, with a tentative D call TRBD2 (6 bases). The CDR3 runs to 15 residues. Germline CDR1 reads MGHRA; CDR2 reads YSYEKL. Trimming shortened V by 1 base and J by 8 bases, and 16 bases separated the two germline ends. CDR3 in DNA: TGCGCCAGCAGCCAAGGTCGGCTTATCGGGGGTACGCAGTATTTT. Translation gives CASSQGRLIGGTQYF.

This sequence joins TRBV19 and TRBJ2-2, with TRBD2 identical over 10 bases. The V and J ends lost 5 bases and 6 bases, in that order; junction bases with no gene match: 9. Germline CDR1 and CDR2: LNHDA and SQIVND (reference sequence). This CDR3 region has 16 residues. The CDR3 DNA sequence: TGTGCCAGTAGTCTCCTAGCGGGAGAGTTGGCCGGGGAGCTGTTTTTT. Translated, it gives CASSLLAGELAGELFF.